This T cell receptor (beta chain) was retrieved from a study of graft-versus-host responses after intestinal transplantation. Sequenced by immunoSEQ multiplex PCR; TCRdb stores in-frame clones only, minus some. Among over 100,000 clones listed, 85% to 95% were seen once. Details on this clone: Its antigen is unidentified.

CDR3 size: 15 residues. CDR1 is MNHEY and CDR2 is SMNVEV in the germline V gene (reference sequence). Trimming pared 3 bases from V and 0 bases from J, leaving 9 bases between. The chain combines TRBV27 with TRBJ2-1; D might be TRBD2 (5 bases). This TCR was sampled from a human donor who received an intestinal transplant. The material was unstimulated CD8+ T cells sorted from spleen or lymph node cells, obtained before intestinal transplant. Here the CDR3 reads CASSFSADSYNEQFF. Here the CDR3 DNA reads TGTGCCAGCAGTTTCTCAGCGGACTCCTACAATGAGCAGTTCTTC.